The clone carrying this T cell receptor (beta chain) is categorized as medium-sized (0.01 to 0.1%). What it binds is unknown. This sample stems from a study of spatial heterogeneity in lung cancer. Overall study findings and caveats: Expanded intratumoral alpha and beta TCR counts tracked tumor mutation counts.

TCR cDNA molecules each carried a unique molecular identifier. A single record per CDR3 protein comes from TCRdb applying MiXCR to the 5' RACE reads. The sample yields under 3,000 distinct CDR3 sequences, 15% to 19% seen once. Time point here: sample taken at primary tumor resection. Whole RNA came from tumor, nontumor lung or frozen PBMC and was sequenced without being sorted. The origin of this receptor is a female donor with early-stage non-small cell lung cancer. The specimen comprised lung tumor tissue, sampled at surgery.

This CDR3 reads CASSYTSGADTQYF. CDR3 bases: TGTGCCAGCAGTTACACTAGCGGTGCAGATACGCAGTATTTT. The chain couples TRBV7-3 to TRBJ2-3; TRBD2 matches 8 bases. V trimming: 6 bases; J trimming: 4 bases; junction bases outside the gene matches: 6. Germline CDR1 is SGHTA and CDR2 is FQGTGA. The CDR3 spans 14 residues.